This TCR beta chain was profiled in a study of early stage breast cancer tumors. The V end was cut by 5 bases, the J end by 2 bases, with 13 bases between. CDR1 and CDR2 (germline): SEHNR, FQNEAQ (reference sequence). This CDR3 comprises 14 residues. Method: immunoSEQ multiplex PCR; TCRdb's copy keeps in-frame clones and lacks some. The data show around 30,000 clones, with just under 75% seen just once and about 9.4% held by the top ten. The rearrangement joins TRBV7-9 to TRBJ2-7; D remains unclear. The sequence derives from a person under 45 with breast cancer. Sequenced material: breast tumor tissue. CDR3 DNA: TGTGCCAGCAGCCGGGTCGACCCGACCTACGAGCAGTACTTC. Amino acid sequence: CASSRVDPTYEQYF.